The clone carrying this TCR beta chain has at least ten counts. Its matching antigen is unknown. The data were taken from a study of regulatory T cells in long-lasting Graves disease. This sample's time point: newly diagnosed GD, antithyroid drugs for less than 3 months. PBMC-extracted RNA yielded the TCR library. American Thyroid Association guidelines defined Graves' disease diagnosis. Whole-study findings and limits: Lower TCR diversity characterized persistent Graves' patients relative to newly diagnosed patients.

Investigators prepared the TCR beta libraries by applying iRepertoire HTBI primers and Arm-PCR of CDR3 regions. TCRdb reanalysed the multiplex PCR reads using MiXCR and keeps one entry per CDR3 protein. The sample has around 400,000 distinct CDR3 sequences, about 10% seen once. Trimming stripped 2 bases from V and 6 bases from J, with 10 bases between. Germline V gene sequence: CDR1 SGHTA, CDR2 FQGNSA. This CDR3 has 13 residues. A further study also used this sample, focusing on T cells in Graves' hyperthyroidism and ophthalmopathy. In that study: Hyperthyroidism had been newly diagnosed in patients aged 18 to 65, and its duration was under 2 months.

This clonotype originated in a woman aged 18-30 years with Graves disease. The chain is built from TRBV7-2 and TRBJ1-2, with D maybe TRBD1 (6 bases). The sequencing used peripheral blood mononuclear cells (PBMCs), collected at new diagnosis, from a patient treated with antithyroid drugs. CDR3 DNA sequence: TGTGCCAGCAGCTTATGGACAGCAAATGGCTACACCTTC. This encodes CASSLWTANGYTF.